These T cell receptor beta chains were read from a single sample in a study of cytomegalovirus exposure and HLA in healthy donors. TCRdb's table, derived via immunoSEQ multiplex PCR, lists solely in-frame clones and lacks some. The table has fewer than 120,000 clones, over 65% seen once. The material sequenced was PBMCs. The source of these receptors is a woman aged 25 to 39 in good health and CMV-seronegative. CDR3s include the opening cysteine and the closing phenylalanine or tryptophan. Fields, in order: clone size, V gene, D gene, J gene, CDR3 protein, CDR3 DNA. A D gene is named only where the DNA matches it firmly. Part of the rows lack a size; the others show once, few, many or a class for expanded clones.

clone size: .; V gene: TRBV7-9; D gene: .; J gene: TRBJ2-1; CDR3 protein: CASSLIGQANEQFF; CDR3 DNA: TGTGCCAGCAGCTTAATCGGACAAGCCAATGAGCAGTTCTTC
clone size: .; V gene: TRBV14; D gene: .; J gene: TRBJ2-1; CDR3 protein: CASSQATAYNEQFF; CDR3 DNA: TGTGCCAGCAGCCAAGCAACAGCCTACAATGAGCAGTTCTTC
clone size: .; V gene: TRBV6-5; D gene: .; J gene: TRBJ2-2; CDR3 protein: CASSYSGQMNTGELFF; CDR3 DNA: TGTGCCAGCAGTTACTCCGGACAGATGAACACCGGGGAGCTGTTTTTT
clone size: .; V gene: TRBV30; D gene: .; J gene: TRBJ2-7; CDR3 protein: CAWSLQSGEQYF; CDR3 DNA: TGTGCCTGGAGTCTGCAGTCGGGGGAGCAGTACTTC
clone size: .; V gene: TRBV4-1; D gene: .; J gene: TRBJ1-1; CDR3 protein: CAGGQNMNTEAFF; CDR3 DNA: TGCGCCGGGGGACAAAACATGAACACTGAAGCTTTCTTT
clone size: .; V gene: TRBV6-5; D gene: .; J gene: TRBJ1-4; CDR3 protein: CASGRVPNEKLFF; CDR3 DNA: TGTGCCAGCGGCCGGGTTCCTAATGAAAAACTGTTTTTT
clone size: .; V gene: TRBV14; D gene: .; J gene: TRBJ2-4; CDR3 protein: CASSRKEGIAKNIQYF; CDR3 DNA: TGTGCCAGCAGCCGTAAGGAGGGAATAGCCAAAAACATTCAGTACTTC
clone size: .; V gene: TRBV29-1; D gene: TRBD1; J gene: TRBJ1-5; CDR3 protein: CSVVIGGFSNQPQHF; CDR3 DNA: TGCAGCGTTGTAATAGGGGGCTTTAGCAATCAGCCCCAGCATTTT
clone size: .; V gene: TRBV30; D gene: .; J gene: TRBJ1-5; CDR3 protein: CAWGEGSHQPQHF; CDR3 DNA: TGTGCCTGGGGGGAGGGGAGCCATCAGCCCCAGCATTTT
clone size: .; V gene: TRBV27; D gene: .; J gene: TRBJ2-7; CDR3 protein: CASSLWSGSSYEQYF; CDR3 DNA: TGTGCCAGCAGTTTATGGTCCGGGAGCTCCTACGAGCAGTACTTC
clone size: .; V gene: TRBV27; D gene: .; J gene: TRBJ1-1; CDR3 protein: CASSLSNRNTEAFF; CDR3 DNA: TGTGCCAGCAGTTTATCGAACAGGAACACTGAAGCTTTCTTT
clone size: .; V gene: TRBV29-1; D gene: TRBD2; J gene: TRBJ2-7; CDR3 protein: CSVEDLGGREQYF; CDR3 DNA: TGCAGCGTTGAAGATCTGGGAGGGCGCGAGCAGTACTTC
clone size: .; V gene: TRBV30; D gene: .; J gene: TRBJ1-6; CDR3 protein: CACHIDRNYNSPLHF; CDR3 DNA: TGTGCCTGCCATATAGACAGGAACTATAATTCACCCCTCCACTTT
clone size: .; V gene: TRBV28; D gene: TRBD2; J gene: TRBJ2-7; CDR3 protein: CASSSGLAGRGQYF; CDR3 DNA: TGTGCCAGCAGTTCAGGACTAGCGGGGAGGGGGCAGTACTTC
clone size: .; V gene: TRBV29-1; D gene: .; J gene: TRBJ2-3; CDR3 protein: CSVVSGGTDTQYF; CDR3 DNA: TGCAGCGTTGTGTCAGGGGGCACAGATACGCAGTATTTT
clone size: .; V gene: TRBV6-5; D gene: .; J gene: TRBJ1-2; CDR3 protein: CASRSYSGNGYTF; CDR3 DNA: TGTGCCAGCAGATCATATTCAGGGAATGGCTACACCTTC
clone size: .; V gene: TRBV5-1; D gene: .; J gene: TRBJ2-3; CDR3 protein: CASSPVVTDTQYF; CDR3 DNA: TGCGCCAGCAGCCCTGTAGTAACAGATACGCAGTATTTT
clone size: few; V gene: TRBV27; D gene: .; J gene: TRBJ2-7; CDR3 protein: CASSQTPLYEQYF; CDR3 DNA: TGTGCCAGCAGCCAGACACCCCTCTACGAGCAGTACTTC
clone size: few; V gene: TRBV6-1; D gene: TRBD1; J gene: TRBJ2-1; CDR3 protein: CASIFTGGSYNEQFF; CDR3 DNA: TGTGCCAGCATTTTTACAGGGGGCTCCTACAATGAGCAGTTCTTC
clone size: .; V gene: TRBV6-6; D gene: TRBD1; J gene: TRBJ2-4; CDR3 protein: CASSSPDRVAKNIQYF; CDR3 DNA: TGTGCCAGCAGTTCGCCGGACAGGGTAGCCAAAAACATTCAGTACTTC
clone size: .; V gene: TRBV6-5; D gene: .; J gene: TRBJ1-4; CDR3 protein: CASSSLSGTPNEKLFF; CDR3 DNA: TGTGCCAGCAGTTCCCTTTCCGGGACTCCTAATGAAAAACTGTTTTTT
clone size: .; V gene: TRBV6-1; D gene: .; J gene: TRBJ1-6; CDR3 protein: CASSEVLDSPLHF; CDR3 DNA: TGTGCCAGCAGTGAAGTTTTAGATTCACCCCTCCACTTT
clone size: .; V gene: TRBV11-1; D gene: TRBD1; J gene: TRBJ1-2; CDR3 protein: CASSLGQGNYGYTF; CDR3 DNA: TGTGCCAGCAGCCTCGGACAGGGGAACTATGGCTACACCTTC
clone size: .; V gene: TRBV29-1; D gene: TRBD1; J gene: TRBJ2-7; CDR3 protein: CSVEGGRGRPYEQYF; CDR3 DNA: TGCAGCGTTGAAGGGGGCAGGGGGCGTCCTTACGAGCAGTACTTC
clone size: .; V gene: TRBV28; D gene: TRBD1; J gene: TRBJ1-4; CDR3 protein: CASSLYATGQGGTTNEKLFF; CDR3 DNA: TGTGCCAGCAGTTTATACGCAACGGGACAGGGGGGGACCACTAATGAAAAACTGTTTTTT
clone size: .; V gene: TRBV6-1; D gene: TRBD1; J gene: TRBJ1-1; CDR3 protein: CATDWETGHTEAFF; CDR3 DNA: TGTGCCACCGATTGGGAGACAGGGCATACTGAAGCTTTCTTT
clone size: .; V gene: TRBV9; D gene: TRBD2; J gene: TRBJ2-3; CDR3 protein: CASSAGGTARTDTQYF; CDR3 DNA: TGTGCCAGCAGCGCGGGGGGGACTGCCCGCACAGATACGCAGTATTTT
clone size: once; V gene: TRBV29-1; D gene: .; J gene: TRBJ1-1; CDR3 protein: CSVVYGGTEAFF; CDR3 DNA: TGCAGCGTTGTGTACGGGGGCACTGAAGCTTTCTTT
clone size: .; V gene: TRBV7-9; D gene: .; J gene: TRBJ2-7; CDR3 protein: CASTAKQGNNEQYF; CDR3 DNA: TGTGCCAGCACCGCTAAACAGGGAAATAACGAGCAGTACTTC
clone size: few; V gene: TRBV6-6; D gene: TRBD1; J gene: TRBJ2-1; CDR3 protein: CASTPVPGQAYNEQFF; CDR3 DNA: TGTGCCAGCACCCCCGTACCGGGACAGGCATACAATGAGCAGTTCTTC
clone size: few; V gene: TRBV27; D gene: .; J gene: TRBJ2-5; CDR3 protein: CASSATGTGVMSQYF; CDR3 DNA: TGTGCCAGCAGTGCTACCGGGACTGGGGTTATGTCCCAGTACTTC
clone size: .; V gene: TRBV7-8; D gene: .; J gene: TRBJ2-2; CDR3 protein: CATGGTANTGELFF; CDR3 DNA: TGTGCCACCGGCGGGACAGCGAACACCGGGGAGCTGTTTTTT
clone size: .; V gene: TRBV6-6; D gene: TRBD1; J gene: TRBJ1-5; CDR3 protein: CASSGQGSRRQPQHF; CDR3 DNA: TGTGCCAGCAGTGGACAGGGATCCCGCCGCCAGCCCCAGCATTTT
clone size: once; V gene: TRBV5-4; D gene: .; J gene: TRBJ1-5; CDR3 protein: CASSLDEGAPQHF; CDR3 DNA: TGTGCCAGCAGCCTAGATGAGGGAGCGCCCCAGCATTTT
clone size: .; V gene: TRBV11-2; D gene: .; J gene: TRBJ2-7; CDR3 protein: CASSYNYEQYF; CDR3 DNA: TGTGCCAGCAGCTATAACTACGAGCAGTACTTC
clone size: few; V gene: TRBV27; D gene: .; J gene: TRBJ1-5; CDR3 protein: CASSFRGNQPQHF; CDR3 DNA: TGTGCCAGCAGTTTCAGGGGCAATCAGCCCCAGCATTTT
clone size: few; V gene: TRBV29-1; D gene: .; J gene: TRBJ1-3; CDR3 protein: CSVVAGGNTIYF; CDR3 DNA: TGCAGCGTTGTTGCAGGGGGAAACACCATATATTTT
clone size: .; V gene: TRBV7-8; D gene: TRBD2; J gene: TRBJ2-3; CDR3 protein: CASSGGEGQPTDTQYF; CDR3 DNA: TGTGCCAGCAGCGGAGGGGAGGGCCAACCCACAGATACGCAGTATTTT
clone size: .; V gene: TRBV4-1; D gene: .; J gene: TRBJ2-7; CDR3 protein: CASSEGADSSYEQYF; CDR3 DNA: TGCGCCAGCAGCGAAGGGGCGGACAGCTCCTACGAGCAGTACTTC
clone size: .; V gene: TRBV4-3; D gene: TRBD2; J gene: TRBJ2-6; CDR3 protein: CASSPTPTSGSYGANVLTF; CDR3 DNA: TGCGCCAGCAGCCCCACCCCGACTAGCGGGAGTTATGGGGCCAACGTCCTGACTTTC